The rows below give T cell receptor beta chains drawn from one sample of a study of siplizumab effects on memory and regulatory T cells. The repertoire was sequenced with immunoSEQ multiplex PCR; TCRdb's copy has only in-frame clones and lacks some. The sample lists some 100,000 clones, over 90% seen once, with 1% to 1.5% in the top ten. The sequenced material came from non-Treg CD4+ T cells sorted from blood. The origin of the receptors is a human donor in good health. CDR3s include the opening cysteine and the closing phenylalanine or tryptophan. D genes are given only for firm matches. Clone size, where shown, is once, few, many, or a class for clones that have expanded.

TRBJ2-4,TRBD2,TRBV4-1,-,TGCGCCAGCAGCCAAGATCGGGGGGGCTCGTTGGCCAAAAACATTCAGTACTTC,CASSQDRGGSLAKNIQYF
TRBJ1-1,-,TRBV7-6,-,TGTGCCAGCAGCCCCACGGGGCAGGGGCTCACCACTGAAGCTTTCTTT,CASSPTGQGLTTEAFF
TRBJ1-4,TRBD1,TRBV30,-,TGTGCCTGGAGCCAGACAGGGAGTAATGAAAAACTGTTTTTT,CAWSQTGSNEKLFF
TRBJ2-1,TRBD2,TRBV7-9,-,TGTGCCAGCAGCTACCAAAGCGGGAGCTCCTACAATGAGCAGTTCTTC,CASSYQSGSSYNEQFF
TRBJ2-2,-,TRBV5-4,-,TGTGCCAGCAGCGACAGCTTTTCGGGCACCGGGGAGCTGTTTTTT,CASSDSFSGTGELFF
TRBJ1-4,-,TRBV5-1,-,TGCGCCAGCAGCTTGGTGGCAGGGAAAAATGAAAAACTGTTTTTT,CASSLVAGKNEKLFF
TRBJ2-5,-,TRBV9,-,TGTGCCAGCAGCGTAGAGGGGGGACTACAGACCCAGTACTTC,CASSVEGGLQTQYF
TRBJ2-5,-,TRBV14,-,TGTGCCAGCAGCCAAGATCATACGGTAGGAGAGACCCAGTACTTC,CASSQDHTVGETQYF
TRBJ2-5,-,TRBV6-5,-,TGTGCCGTCTCCCGTGCCGGGCCAAAAGGAGAGACCCAGTACTTC,CAVSRAGPKGETQYF
TRBJ2-5,-,TRBV18,-,TGTGCCAGCTCTCGGAGCCAGGGGCGCGGGGAGACCCAGTACTTC,CASSRSQGRGETQYF
TRBJ2-5,-,TRBV18,-,TGTGCCAGCTCACCAAGGAGAACAGAAGAGACCCAGTACTTC,CASSPRRTEETQYF
TRBJ2-3,-,TRBV11-2,-,TGTGCCAGCAGCTCAAAGAGCTACAGGGAGACTAGCACAGATACGCAGTATTTT,CASSSKSYRETSTDTQYF
TRBJ1-2,-,TRBV19,-,TGTGCCAGTAGTAAGGGTTCAACTGGGGCTAACTATAGCTACACCTTC,CASSKGSTGANYSYTF
TRBJ1-2,-,TRBV29-1,-,TGCAGCGCTACCAGACAGGTTAACTATGGCTACACCTTC,CSATRQVNYGYTF
TRBJ2-4,-,TRBV14,-,TGTGCCAGCAGCCAATTCTCCCCACAGACCATAGCCAAAAACATTCAGTACTTC,CASSQFSPQTIAKNIQYF
TRBJ2-1,TRBD2,TRBV11-2,-,TGTGCCAGCAGCTTAGATCAACTAGCGGGGTTCAGCTCCTACAATGAGCAGTTCTTC,CASSLDQLAGFSSYNEQFF
TRBJ2-1,TRBD2,TRBV18,-,TGTGCCAGCTCACGGACCGGGACTAGCGGATACAATGAGCAGTTCTTC,CASSRTGTSGYNEQFF
TRBJ1-1,-,TRBV4-1,-,TGCGCCAGCAGCCGTCTGGGCACTGAAGCTTTCTTT,CASSRLGTEAFF
TRBJ2-7,-,TRBV7-9,-,TGTGCCAGCAGCTTTGTCCCGGAGAACTACGAGCAGTACTTC,CASSFVPENYEQYF
TRBJ1-1,-,TRBV19,-,TGTGCCAGTAGTATAAGGCCAGCTCCTGAAGCTTTCTTT,CASSIRPAPEAFF
TRBJ2-1,TRBD1,TRBV4-1,-,TGCGCCAGCAGCCTAACCCCGGGACAGGAGACCAATGAGCAGTTCTTC,CASSLTPGQETNEQFF
TRBJ2-7,-,TRBV7-8,-,TGTGCCAGCAGCTACCCCAAGCCAGGGTTCGGGAGCTACGAGCAGTACTTC,CASSYPKPGFGSYEQYF
TRBJ1-1,TRBD1,TRBV5-1,once,TGCGCCAGCAGCTCGGAGACAGGGGTGAACACTGAAGCTTTCTTT,CASSSETGVNTEAFF
TRBJ2-7,-,TRBV11-3,-,TGTGCCAGCACACGCCGCGGCTACGAGCAGTACTTC,CASTRRGYEQYF
TRBJ2-3,-,TRBV20-1,-,TGCAGTGCCCCATCGATGGATACGCAGTATTTT,CSAPSMDTQYF
TRBJ1-2,-,TRBV5-6,-,TGTGCCAGCAGCTTCAGGCTCGGCTACACCTTC,CASSFRLGYTF
TRBJ2-4,TRBD1,TRBV19,-,TGTGCCAGTAGTATACCCTCCGGACAGGTAAACATTCAGTACTTC,CASSIPSGQVNIQYF